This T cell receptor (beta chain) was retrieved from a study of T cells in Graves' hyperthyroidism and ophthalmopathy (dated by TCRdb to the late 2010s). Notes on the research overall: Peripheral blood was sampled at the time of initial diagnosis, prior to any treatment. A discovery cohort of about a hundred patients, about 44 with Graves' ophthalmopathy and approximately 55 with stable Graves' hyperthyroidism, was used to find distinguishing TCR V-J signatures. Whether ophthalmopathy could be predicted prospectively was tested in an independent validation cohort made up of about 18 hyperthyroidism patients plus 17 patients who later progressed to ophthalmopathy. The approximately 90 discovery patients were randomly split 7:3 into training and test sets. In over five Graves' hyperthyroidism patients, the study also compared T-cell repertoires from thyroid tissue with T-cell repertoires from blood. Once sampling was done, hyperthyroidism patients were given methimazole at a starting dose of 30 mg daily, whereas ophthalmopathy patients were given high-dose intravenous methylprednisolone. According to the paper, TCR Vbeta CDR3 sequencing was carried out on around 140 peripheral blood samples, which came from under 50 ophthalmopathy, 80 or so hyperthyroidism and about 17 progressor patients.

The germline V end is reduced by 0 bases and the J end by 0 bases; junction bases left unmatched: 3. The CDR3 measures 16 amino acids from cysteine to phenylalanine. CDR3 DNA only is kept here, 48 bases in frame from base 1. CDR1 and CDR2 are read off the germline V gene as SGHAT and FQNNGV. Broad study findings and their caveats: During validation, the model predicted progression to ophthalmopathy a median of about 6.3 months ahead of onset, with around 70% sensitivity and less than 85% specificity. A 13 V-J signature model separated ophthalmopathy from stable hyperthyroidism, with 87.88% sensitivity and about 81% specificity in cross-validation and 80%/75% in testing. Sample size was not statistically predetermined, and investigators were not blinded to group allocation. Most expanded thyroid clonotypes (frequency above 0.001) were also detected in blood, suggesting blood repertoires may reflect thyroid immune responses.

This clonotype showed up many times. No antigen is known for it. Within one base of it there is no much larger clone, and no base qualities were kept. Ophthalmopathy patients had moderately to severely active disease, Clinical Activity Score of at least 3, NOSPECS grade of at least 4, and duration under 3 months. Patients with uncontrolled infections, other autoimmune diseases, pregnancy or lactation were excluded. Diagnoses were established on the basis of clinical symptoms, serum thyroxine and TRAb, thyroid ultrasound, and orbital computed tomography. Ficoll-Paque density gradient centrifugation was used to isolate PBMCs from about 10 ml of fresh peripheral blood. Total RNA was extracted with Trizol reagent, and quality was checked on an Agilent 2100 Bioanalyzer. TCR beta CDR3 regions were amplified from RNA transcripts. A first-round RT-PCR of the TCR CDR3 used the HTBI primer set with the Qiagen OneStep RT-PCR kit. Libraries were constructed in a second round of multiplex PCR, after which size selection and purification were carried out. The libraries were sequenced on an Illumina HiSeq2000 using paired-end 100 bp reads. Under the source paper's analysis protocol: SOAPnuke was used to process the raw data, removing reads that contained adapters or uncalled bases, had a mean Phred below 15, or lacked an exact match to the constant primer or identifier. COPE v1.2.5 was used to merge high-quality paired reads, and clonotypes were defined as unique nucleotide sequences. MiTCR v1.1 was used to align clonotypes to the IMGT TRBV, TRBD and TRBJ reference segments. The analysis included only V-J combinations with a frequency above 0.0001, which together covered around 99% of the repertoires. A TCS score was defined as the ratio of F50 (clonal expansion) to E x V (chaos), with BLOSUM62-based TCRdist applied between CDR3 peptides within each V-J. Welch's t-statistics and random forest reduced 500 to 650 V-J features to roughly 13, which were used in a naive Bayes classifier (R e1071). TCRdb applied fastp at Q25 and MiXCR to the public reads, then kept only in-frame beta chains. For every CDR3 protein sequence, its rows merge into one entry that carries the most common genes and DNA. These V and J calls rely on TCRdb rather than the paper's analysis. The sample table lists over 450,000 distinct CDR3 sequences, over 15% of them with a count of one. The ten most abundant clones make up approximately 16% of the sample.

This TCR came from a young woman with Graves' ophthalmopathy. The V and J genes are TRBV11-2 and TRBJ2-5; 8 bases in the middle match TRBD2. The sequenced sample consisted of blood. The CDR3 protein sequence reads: CASSLEAGGYQETQYF. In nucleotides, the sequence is TGTGCCAGCAGCTTAGAGGCGGGGGGCTACCAAGAGACCCAGTACTTC. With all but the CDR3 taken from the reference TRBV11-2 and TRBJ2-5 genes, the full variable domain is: EAGVAQSPRYKIIEKRQSVAFWCNPISGHATLYWYQQILGQGPKLLIQFQNNGVVDDSQLPKDRFSAERLKGVDSTLKIQPAKLEDSAVYLCASSLEAGGYQETQYFGPGTRLLVL.